The rows below give T cell receptor beta chains drawn from one sample of a study of blood T cell repertoires in COVID-19. Sequenced by immunoSEQ multiplex PCR; TCRdb stores in-frame clones only, minus some. The sample shows some 80,000 clones, 70% to 90% of them seen only once. Source material: peripheral blood. Receptors originate from a human donor in a cohort sampled during active COVID-19. Each CDR3 is given with its conserved first and last residue. The D gene is left open where the match is weak. Only part of the rows carry a size: once, few, many, or a class if the clone is expanded.

v_gene: TRBV4-3
j_gene: TRBJ1-1
d_gene: -
abundance: -
CDR3nt: TGCGCCAGCAGCCAATCCGGTGAGAACACTGAAGCTTTCTTT
CDR3aa: CASSQSGENTEAFF

v_gene: TRBV3-1/TRBV3-2
j_gene: TRBJ1-2
d_gene: -
abundance: -
CDR3nt: TGTGCCAGCAGCCAAGATCTAGCGGCGAACTATGGCTACACCTTC
CDR3aa: CASSQDLAANYGYTF

v_gene: TRBV5-5
j_gene: TRBJ2-2
d_gene: -
abundance: -
CDR3nt: TGTGCCAGCAGCTTAGGGGGGGCCGGGGAGCTGTTTTTT
CDR3aa: CASSLGGAGELFF

v_gene: TRBV5-1
j_gene: TRBJ2-1
d_gene: TRBD2
abundance: -
CDR3nt: TGCGCCAGCAGCGTAACTACTAGCGGCGAGCAGTTCTTC
CDR3aa: CASSVTTSGEQFF

v_gene: TRBV6-1
j_gene: TRBJ1-2
d_gene: -
abundance: -
CDR3nt: TGTGCCAGCAGTGAAGGATCGGGGGTTAACTATGGCTACACCTTC
CDR3aa: CASSEGSGVNYGYTF

v_gene: TRBV5-1
j_gene: TRBJ1-4
d_gene: TRBD1
abundance: -
CDR3nt: TGCGCCAGCAGCTGGGACAGAGGCGAAAAACTGTTTTTT
CDR3aa: CASSWDRGEKLFF

v_gene: TRBV5-1
j_gene: TRBJ2-7
d_gene: -
abundance: -
CDR3nt: TGCGCCAGCACCCGGGACTCGAGCTCCTACGAGCAGTACTTC
CDR3aa: CASTRDSSSYEQYF

v_gene: TRBV10-1
j_gene: TRBJ2-1
d_gene: TRBD2
abundance: -
CDR3nt: TGCGCCAGCAGTGCGAGAGCGGGGGAGGCGGGGAAGCAGTTCTTC
CDR3aa: CASSARAGEAGKQFF

v_gene: TRBV4-3
j_gene: TRBJ1-2
d_gene: -
abundance: -
CDR3nt: TGCGCCAGCAGCCAAGAGGGCCTGGAGGGAAACTATGGCTACACCTTC
CDR3aa: CASSQEGLEGNYGYTF

v_gene: TRBV5-1
j_gene: TRBJ2-7
d_gene: -
abundance: -
CDR3nt: TGCGCCAGCAGCTTCTGGACAAGTGTCGCCGGCTACGAGCAGTACTTC
CDR3aa: CASSFWTSVAGYEQYF

v_gene: TRBV7-2
j_gene: TRBJ2-1
d_gene: TRBD1
abundance: once
CDR3nt: TGTGCCAGCAGCTCGACAGGGGGCGGGTTCTTC
CDR3aa: CASSSTGGGFF

v_gene: TRBV2
j_gene: TRBJ1-5
d_gene: -
abundance: -
CDR3nt: TGTGCCAGCAGTGGAGAGGGACATATGAGTACCCAGCATTTT
CDR3aa: CASSGEGHMSTQHF

v_gene: TRBV4-3
j_gene: TRBJ2-7
d_gene: TRBD2
abundance: -
CDR3nt: TGCGCCAGCAGCCAAGATAGCGGGCTTCCCTACGAGCAGTACTTC
CDR3aa: CASSQDSGLPYEQYF

v_gene: TRBV27
j_gene: TRBJ2-5
d_gene: TRBD2
abundance: -
CDR3nt: TGTGCCAGCAGTTTATCCCCTCGGACTAGCGGGGGGAGGGAGACCCAGTACTTC
CDR3aa: CASSLSPRTSGGRETQYF

v_gene: TRBV6-5
j_gene: TRBJ2-7
d_gene: TRBD2
abundance: -
CDR3nt: TGTGCCAGCAGCCGCTTACTAGCGGGGCTCTACGAGCAGTACTTC
CDR3aa: CASSRLLAGLYEQYF

v_gene: TRBV3-1/TRBV3-2
j_gene: TRBJ1-5
d_gene: -
abundance: few
CDR3nt: TGTGCCAGCAGCCATGGGGCGGCGGAACAGCCCCAGCATTTT
CDR3aa: CASSHGAAEQPQHF

v_gene: TRBV5-1
j_gene: TRBJ1-1
d_gene: TRBD1
abundance: once
CDR3nt: TGCGCCAGCAGCCCGACAGGGGGCGCTGATTTCGACACTGAAGCTTTCTTT
CDR3aa: CASSPTGGADFDTEAFF

v_gene: TRBV6-5
j_gene: TRBJ2-7
d_gene: -
abundance: -
CDR3nt: TGTGCCAGCAGTTACGGGCGGGTCCCCATATACGAGCAGTACTTC
CDR3aa: CASSYGRVPIYEQYF

v_gene: TRBV7-9
j_gene: TRBJ2-1
d_gene: TRBD2
abundance: -
CDR3nt: TGTGCCAGCAGCCCTCACGGGACTAGCGGCAATGAGCAGTTCTTC
CDR3aa: CASSPHGTSGNEQFF

v_gene: TRBV7-2
j_gene: TRBJ2-1
d_gene: -
abundance: once
CDR3nt: TGTGCCAGCAGCTTATCTAGATCTCAAAGCTACAATGAGCAGTTCTTC
CDR3aa: CASSLSRSQSYNEQFF

v_gene: TRBV12-5
j_gene: TRBJ2-4
d_gene: TRBD1
abundance: -
CDR3nt: TGTGCTAGTGGTTTTTTACAGGGGGAGGCCAAAAACATTCAGTACTTC
CDR3aa: CASGFLQGEAKNIQYF

v_gene: TRBV4-2
j_gene: TRBJ1-2
d_gene: TRBD1
abundance: -
CDR3nt: TGTGCCAGCAGCGGTCGCTCAGAACAGGGGGCGCGAGGCTACACCTTC
CDR3aa: CASSGRSEQGARGYTF

v_gene: TRBV5-1
j_gene: TRBJ2-7
d_gene: -
abundance: -
CDR3nt: TGCGCCAGCAGCTTGGGACTGCGGCTGGGTGGCTACGAGCAGTACTTC
CDR3aa: CASSLGLRLGGYEQYF

v_gene: TRBV4-1
j_gene: TRBJ1-4
d_gene: -
abundance: -
CDR3nt: TGCGCCAGCAGACGTACCTCGATTTTAGGGGCGGATGAAAAACTGTTTTTT
CDR3aa: CASRRTSILGADEKLFF